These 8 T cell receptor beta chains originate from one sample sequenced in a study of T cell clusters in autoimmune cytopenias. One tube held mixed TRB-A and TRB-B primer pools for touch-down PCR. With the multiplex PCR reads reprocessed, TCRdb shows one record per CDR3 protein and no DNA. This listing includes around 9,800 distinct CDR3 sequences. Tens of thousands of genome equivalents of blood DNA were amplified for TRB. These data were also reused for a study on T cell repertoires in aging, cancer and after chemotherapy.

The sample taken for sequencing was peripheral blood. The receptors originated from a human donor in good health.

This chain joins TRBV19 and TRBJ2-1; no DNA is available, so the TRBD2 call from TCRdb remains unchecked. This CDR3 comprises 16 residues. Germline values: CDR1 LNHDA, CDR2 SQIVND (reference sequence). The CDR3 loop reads CASSIMSGRTYNEQFF.

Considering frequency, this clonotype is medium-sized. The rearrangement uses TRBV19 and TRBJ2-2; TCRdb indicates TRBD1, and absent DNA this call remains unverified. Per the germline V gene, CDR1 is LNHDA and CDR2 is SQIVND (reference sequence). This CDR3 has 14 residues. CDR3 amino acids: CASMGQGWSGELFF.

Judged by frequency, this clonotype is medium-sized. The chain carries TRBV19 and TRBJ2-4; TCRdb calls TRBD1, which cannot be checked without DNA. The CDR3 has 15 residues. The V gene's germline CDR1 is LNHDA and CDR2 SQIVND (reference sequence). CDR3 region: CASRDFNRQGGIQYF.

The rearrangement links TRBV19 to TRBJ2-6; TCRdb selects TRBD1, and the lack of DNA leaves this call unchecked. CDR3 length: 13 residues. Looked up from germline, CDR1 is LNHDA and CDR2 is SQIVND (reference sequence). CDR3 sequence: CASSAGGLSVLTF.

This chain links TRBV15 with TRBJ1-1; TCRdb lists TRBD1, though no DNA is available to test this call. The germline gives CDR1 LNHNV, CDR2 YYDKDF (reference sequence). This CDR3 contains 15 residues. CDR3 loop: CATSRAGTYLTEAFF.

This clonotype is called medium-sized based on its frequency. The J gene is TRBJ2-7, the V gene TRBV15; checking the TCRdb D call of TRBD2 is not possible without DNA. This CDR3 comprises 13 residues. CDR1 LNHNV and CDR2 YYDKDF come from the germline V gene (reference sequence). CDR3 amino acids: CATAGTTAYEQYF.

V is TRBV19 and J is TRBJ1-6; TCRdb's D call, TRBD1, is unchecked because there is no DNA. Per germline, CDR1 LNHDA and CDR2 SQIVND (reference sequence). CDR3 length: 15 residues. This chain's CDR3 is CASSTTVGVDSPLHF. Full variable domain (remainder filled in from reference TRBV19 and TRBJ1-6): DGGITQSPKYLFRKEGQNVTLSCEQNLNHDAMYWYRQDPGQGLRLIYYSQIVNDFQKGDIAEGYSVSREKKESFPLTVTSAQKNPTAFYLCASSTTVGVDSPLHFGNGTRLTVT.

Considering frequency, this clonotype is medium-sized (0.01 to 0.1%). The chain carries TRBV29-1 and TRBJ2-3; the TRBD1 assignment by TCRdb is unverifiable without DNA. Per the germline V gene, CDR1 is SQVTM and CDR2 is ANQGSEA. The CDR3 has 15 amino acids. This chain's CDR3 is CSVEGGGRSTDTQYF.